This T cell receptor beta chain appears in the sequencing data of a study of control samples from healthy donors and cancer patients. V was shortened by 0 bases and J by 4 bases, with 13 bases between the two germline ends. CDR3 length equals 16 residues. CDR1 is MNHEY, CDR2 SMNVEV, per germline (reference sequence). Generated by immunoSEQ multiplex PCR, the TCRdb table keeps only in-frame clones and is missing some. In the table there are around 110,000 clones, nearly 95% of which are singletons. This sequence was found in a man aged 25-45 years in good health. Source material: blood. The chain links TRBV27 to TRBJ1-3, with D possibly being TRBD1 (5 bases). The CDR3 here is CASSLSWTFPGNTIYF. CDR3 coding DNA: TGTGCCAGCAGTTTATCGTGGACATTCCCCGGAAACACCATATATTTT.